Below, 26 T cell receptor beta chains from the same sample are listed, as sequenced in a study of CD8+CD57+ T cells in acquired aplastic anemia. CDR3 and TCR beta VDJ profiling relied on a genomic DNA template. TCRdb passed the reads through MiXCR, listing each CDR3 protein once. The sample has about 180,000 distinct CDR3 sequences, around 63% seen once. Patients selected for sequencing had displayed CD8+CD57+ cell expansion by flow cytometry. The sequenced sample was sorted CD4+, CD8+, or CD8+CD57+ T cells (not recorded which) from PBMCs. The receptors stem from a human donor with aplastic anemia.

The gene calls are TRBV20-1 and TRBJ1-6, with D hard to call. Germline values: CDR1 DFQATT, CDR2 SNEGSKA (reference sequence). CDR3 length equals 17 residues. V was trimmed by 3 bases and J by 3 bases, leaving 18 bases between them. The CDR3 nucleotides are TGCAGTGCTAGGGACCGGGCGGACCCTGACTATAATTCACCCCTCCACTTT. Amino acids: CSARDRADPDYNSPLHF.

The CDR3 protein is CASRVEGQVTDTQYF. The CDR3 DNA reads TGTGCCAGCAGGGTGGAGGGACAGGTCACAGATACGCAGTATTTT. The V call is TRBV5-5, the J call TRBJ2-3; TRBD1 aligns across 8 bases. Germline V gene data show CDR1 as SGHKS and CDR2 as YYEKEE (reference sequence). CDR3 length: 15 residues. The V and J ends lost 5 bases and 2 bases, in that order; junction bases with no gene match: 7.

This chain connects TRBV7-3 to TRBJ1-6; no definite D call. The germline V gene has CDR1 SGHTA and CDR2 FQGTGA. V gave up 3 bases and J gave up 7 bases, with 4 bases separating them. The CDR3 sequence is 12 residues long. The CDR3 protein is CASSFLNSPLHF. As DNA, the CDR3 is TGTGCCAGCAGCTTTCTGAATTCACCCCTCCACTTT.

This sequence joins TRBV7-2 and TRBJ1-1; D unclear. The CDR3 runs 15 residues. Germline assignment: CDR1 SGHTA and CDR2 FQGNSA. Trimming took off 5 bases at V and 1 base at J, with 14 bases between the two ends. CDR3 sequence (DNA): TGTGCCAGCAGCCTCGGAAAGGGCCCGAACACTGAAGCTTTCTTT. Its protein product is CASSLGKGPNTEAFF.

The chain recombines TRBV15 with TRBJ2-3; maybe TRBD1 (6 bases). The V end lost 5 bases, the J end lost 5 bases, and 11 bases lay between the germline ends. The germline V gene encodes CDR1 LNHNV and CDR2 YYDKDF (reference sequence). The CDR3 contains 13 residues. The chain's CDR3 is CATSHPGEDTQYF. As DNA, the CDR3 is TGTGCCACCAGCCACCCAGGGGAAGATACGCAGTATTTT.

On this clonotype: One end of the junction is discordant with germline, which a read error may explain. The chain combines TRBV18 with TRBJ1-3; possibly TRBD1 for D (5 bases). From germline, CDR1 is KGHSH and CDR2 LQKENI. The CDR3 contains 12 residues. The CDR3 sequence: CASSPLVQGAQF. Here the CDR3 DNA reads TGTGCCAGCTCACCACTTGTCCAGGGAGCTCAGTTT.

The chain employs TRBV7-6 and TRBJ2-5, with 7 nucleotides matching TRBD2. Losses at the gene ends were 6 bases for V and 7 bases for J; bases not matched to a gene: 5. This CDR3 spans 12 amino acids. Germline V gene data show CDR1 as SGHVS and CDR2 as FNYEAQ. The CDR3 sequence: CASRSGVGTQYF. The CDR3 DNA reads TGTGCCAGCAGGAGCGGGGTTGGGACCCAGTACTTC.

The gene calls are TRBV12-3 or TRBV12-4 and TRBJ1-6, with 8 bases fitting TRBD1. Trimming removed 1 base from V and 8 bases from J; junction bases left unmatched: 13. This CDR3 has 18 amino acids. CDR3 DNA sequence: TGTGCCAGCAGTTTAGGCCCGGGGACAGGACTGCACCATTCACCCCTCCACTTT. It specifies CASSLGPGTGLHHSPLHF.

Notes on this clonotype: The junction shows a germline mismatch at one end, possibly a read error. The rearrangement joins TRBV5-1 to TRBJ2-6; a possible D gene is TRBD1 (6 bases). From germline, CDR1 is SGHRS and CDR2 YFSETQ. The CDR3 consists of 16 residues. The CDR3 region is CASSFQTGPGANVLTF. The CDR3 DNA follows: TGCGCCAGCAGCTTCCAAACAGGGCCTGGGGCCAACGTCCTGACCTTC.

This clonotype has just a few counts. The junction and the germline gene differ at one end; a read error may be behind it. The chain links TRBV5-1 to TRBJ2-7, with 7 bases that match TRBD2. CDR1 is SGHRS, CDR2 YFSETQ, per germline. CDR3 length: 15 amino acids. In DNA form, the CDR3 reads TGTGCCAGCAGTTACCAAGCGGGAACGACCTACGAGCAGTACTTC. It encodes CASSYQAGTTYEQYF.

About this clonotype itself: A much larger clone lies a single base off, so this may be a read error. The CDR3 loop reads CASSMLGGFNNEQLF. Here the CDR3 DNA reads TGTGCCAGCAGCATGTTGGGGGGCTTTAACAATGAGCAGCTCTTC. The chain combines TRBV7-2 with TRBJ2-1; TRBD1 or TRBD2 may be the D gene (6 bases each). Per the germline V gene, CDR1 is SGHTA and CDR2 is FQGNSA. CDR3 length equals 15 residues.

About this clonotype itself: Its ends do not fully match the called genes, so a read error is possible. This chain uses TRBV10-1 with TRBJ2-5, with TRBD1 identical over 11 bases. The CDR3 has 15 amino acids. Germline values: CDR1 WNHNN, CDR2 SYGVQD (reference sequence). The CDR3 loop reads CASSEGQGARETQCF. Written as DNA, the CDR3 is TGCGCCAGCAGTGAGGGACAGGGGGCACGGGAGACCCAGTGCTTC.

This clonotype showed up many times. The CDR3 DNA reads TGTGCCAGTAGTTTATCGGGACTAGCGGGGGGGAGCTCCTACAATGAGCAGTTCTTC. Protein: CASSLSGLAGGSSYNEQFF. The chain carries TRBV19 and TRBJ2-1; 16 nucleotides match TRBD2. V lost 5 bases, J lost 0 bases, and 7 bases stayed unmatched. Germline assignment: CDR1 LNHDA and CDR2 SQIVND (reference sequence). The CDR3 is 19 residues long.

This clonotype showed up just a few times. The V and J genes are TRBV9 and TRBJ2-5, with 10 bases aligning to TRBD2. Germline V CDR1 and CDR2: SGDLS, YYNGEE. V shed 0 bases, J shed 7 bases, and the junction held 12 bases outside the gene matches. This CDR3 comprises 17 residues. The CDR3 is CASSVGGSGRAEGTQYF. DNA for the CDR3: TGTGCCAGCAGCGTAGGGGGAAGCGGGAGGGCGGAGGGGACCCAGTACTTC. Complete variable domain (other parts from reference TRBV9 and TRBJ2-5): DSGVTQTPKHLITATGQRVTLRCSPRSGDLSVYWYQQSLDQGLQFLIQYYNGEERAKGNILERFSAQQFPDLHSELNLSSLELGDSALYFCASSVGGSGRAEGTQYFGPGTRLLVL.

This clonotype has only a few counts. The chain uses TRBV12-3 or TRBV12-4 and TRBJ1-6; D not certain. This CDR3 is 12 amino acids long. Trimming removed 0 bases at V and 11 bases at J, with 5 bases between. CDR3 coding DNA: TGTGCCAGCAGTTTAGCACTTCCACCCCTCCACTTT. Translated: CASSLALPPLHF.

This clonotype appeared many times. The V gene is TRBV7-8, the J gene TRBJ2-1; weak D call: TRBD2 (5 bases). The CDR3 is 15 amino acids. V was trimmed by 5 bases and J by 6 bases, leaving 17 bases between them. Germline CDR1 is SGHVS and CDR2 is FQNEAQ. The chain's CDR3 is CASSPWAGRGNEQFF. DNA for the CDR3: TGTGCCAGCAGCCCATGGGCAGGACGGGGCAATGAGCAGTTCTTC. The full variable domain, with the rest looked up from reference TRBV7-8 and TRBJ2-1, is GAGVSQSPRYKVAKRGQDVALRCDPISGHVSLFWYQQALGQGPEFLTYFQNEAQLDKSGLPSDRFFAERPEGSVSTLKIQRTQQEDSAVYLCASSPWAGRGNEQFFGPGTRLTVL.

The chain has TRBV2 and TRBJ2-5; TRBD2 matches 8 bases. Germline CDR1 and CDR2: SNHLY and FYNNEI. This CDR3 has 14 residues. V was clipped by 4 bases and J by 7 bases; unmatched bases: 8. The CDR3 DNA follows: TGTGCCAGCAGTGCGGCGGGGGGTGCAGTGACCCAGTACTTC. This codes for CASSAAGGAVTQYF. Supplemented by reference TRBV2 and TRBJ2-5, the full variable domain reads EPEVTQTPSHQVTQMGQEVILRCVPISNHLYFYWYRQILGQKVEFLVSFYNNEISEKSEIFDDQFSVERPDGSNFTLKIRSTKLEDSAMYFCASSAAGGAVTQYFGPGTRLLVL.

This chain connects TRBV7-9 to TRBJ2-5; 9 bases fit TRBD1. Germline CDR1 and CDR2: SEHNR and FQNEAQ (reference sequence). V was pared by 2 bases and J by 2 bases, with 3 bases of the junction left unmatched. The CDR3 runs 15 residues. In DNA form, the CDR3 reads TGTGCCAGCAGCTTACCGGGACAGGGACAAGAGACCCAGTACTTC. This translates into CASSLPGQGQETQYF. Based on the CDR3 plus reference TRBV7-9 and TRBJ2-5, the full variable domain is DTGVSQNPRHKITKRGQNVTFRCDPISEHNRLYWYRQTLGQGPEFLTYFQNEAQLEKSRLLSDRFSAERPKGSFSTLEIQRTEQGDSAMYLCASSLPGQGQETQYFGPGTRLLVL.

This rearrangement joins TRBV10-3 to TRBJ2-1; the D gene is possibly TRBD1 (6 bases). Trimming shortened V by 6 bases and J by 7 bases, and 16 bases separated the two germline ends. CDR1 is ENHRY and CDR2 is SYGVKD in the germline V gene. The CDR3 runs to 14 residues. CDR3 bases: TGTGCCATCAGCAGGGACACAGTAGTGAATGAGCAGTTCTTC. The encoded protein is CAISRDTVVNEQFF.

In its sample, this clonotype was seen a few times. This chain connects TRBV27 to TRBJ2-1, with D unclear. V shed 10 bases and J shed 4 bases, with 11 bases lying between them. The germline gives CDR1 MNHEY, CDR2 SMNVEV (reference sequence). The length of the CDR3 is 12 residues. CDR3 amino acids: CATRQGYNEQFF. CDR3 DNA sequence: TGTGCCACCAGACAAGGGTACAATGAGCAGTTCTTC.

The CDR3 bases are TGTGCCAGCAGGGCGACAGGGGCCACTACCCCGGATACGCAGTATTTT. This encodes CASRATGATTPDTQYF. The chain links TRBV2 to TRBJ2-3; 8 positions match TRBD1. Germline trimming cut 6 bases from V and 6 bases from J; bases unmatched to any gene: 14. Germline CDR1 SNHLY, CDR2 FYNNEI. This CDR3 is 16 amino acids long.

This chain links TRBV10-3 with TRBJ2-5, with D maybe TRBD1 (6 bases). This CDR3 region has 14 residues. The germline gives CDR1 ENHRY, CDR2 SYGVKD. Trimming cost V 6 bases and J 0 bases, with 11 bases left between them. The CDR3 sequence is CAIRKDSNQETQYF. CDR3 DNA sequence: TGTGCCATCAGGAAGGACAGCAACCAAGAGACCCAGTACTTC.

The V call is TRBV2, the J call TRBJ2-6, with TRBD1 identical over 7 bases. CDR3 length equals 17 residues. The J segment lost 3 bases and the V segment lost 4 bases, leaving 9 bases of the junction unmatched. The germline gives CDR1 SNHLY, CDR2 FYNNEI. The CDR3 DNA reads TGTGCCAGCAGTGTCAGGGGGACGCTCTTTGGGGCCAACGTCCTGACTTTC. It is translated as CASSVRGTLFGANVLTF. Using reference TRBV2 and TRBJ2-6 for the parts outside the CDR3, the full variable domain is EPEVTQTPSHQVTQMGQEVILRCVPISNHLYFYWYRQILGQKVEFLVSFYNNEISEKSEIFDDQFSVERPDGSNFTLKIRSTKLEDSAMYFCASSVRGTLFGANVLTFGAGSRLTVL.

This clonotype was recorded a few times. This rearrangement joins TRBV7-2 to TRBJ2-7, with a weak D call TRBD2 (5 bases). The CDR3 contains 14 residues. Deletions cut 8 bases from V and 0 bases from J, with 14 bases between. Germline loops: CDR1 SGHTA, CDR2 FQGNSA. The DNA for the CDR3 is TGTGCCAGCCGTCGGGTTGGGAGCTCCTACGAGCAGTACTTC. This codes for CASRRVGSSYEQYF.

The chain recombines TRBV30 with TRBJ2-3; D is ambiguous. Germline CDR1 reads GTSNPN; CDR2 reads SVGIG (reference sequence). The CDR3 runs 14 residues. Trimming removed 2 bases from V and 2 bases from J, with 11 bases in between. The chain's CDR3 is CAWSYSSVTDTQYF. The DNA for the CDR3 is TGTGCCTGGAGTTATTCCTCTGTCACAGATACGCAGTATTTT.

V usage is TRBV12-3 or TRBV12-4 and J usage is TRBJ2-6; D ambiguous. V lost 8 bases, J lost 0 bases, and 17 bases lay in between. The CDR3 length is 17 residues. This CDR3 reads CASRDPAGVSGANVLTF. CDR3 nucleotide sequence: TGTGCCAGCCGAGACCCTGCTGGTGTCTCTGGGGCCAACGTCCTGACTTTC.